This T cell receptor beta chain was profiled in a study of early T cells in non-severe SARS-CoV-2 infection. This clonotype was found a few times. TCRdb re-derived calls from the 5' RACE reads in MiXCR, one entry per CDR3 protein. The data show around 70,000 distinct CDR3 sequences, 11% seen once. This CDR3 spans 15 amino acids. The V and J ends lost 3 bases and 1 base, in that order; junction bases with no gene match: 4. Germline CDR1 SEHNR, CDR2 FQNEAQ (reference sequence). V is TRBV7-9 and J is TRBJ1-1, with 8 bases identical to TRBD1. This TCR derives from an adult who was a healthcare worker with PCR-confirmed SARS-CoV-2 infection or an uninfected control (not recorded which). The specimen was whole blood. CDR3 DNA: TGTGCCAGCAGCTTCAGGACAGGGAGGAACACTGAAGCTTTCTTT. The encoded protein is CASSFRTGRNTEAFF.